These 18 T cell receptor beta chains originate from one sample sequenced in a study of T cell repertoires in cytomegalovirus infection. The antigens for these receptors are not known. TCRdb re-analysed the reads in MiXCR, keeping a single row per CDR3 protein. The data contain approximately 100,000 distinct CDR3 sequences, about 30% of them singletons. Sequenced material: CD8+ T cells from cultured PBMCs, taken from culture after CMV antigen stimulation. The receptors were sampled from a human donor in good health (CMV status not recorded). Some clones in this sample may be carry-over from other donors' samples.

There are many counts of this clonotype. The chain combines TRBV12-3 or TRBV12-4 with TRBJ2-7; no definite D call. The CDR3 is 14 amino acids. With 0 bases removed from V and 3 bases from J, the gap between germline ends came to 9 bases. The CDR3 DNA is TGTGCCAGCAGTTTAGCGAGACAAATCTACGAGCAGTACTTC. The encoded protein is CASSLARQIYEQYF.

The rearrangement uses TRBV11-2 and TRBJ1-1, with a possible D match to TRBD1 (6 bases). The CDR3 extends over 14 amino acids. Trimming left V 0 bases short and J 8 bases short, with 13 bases between. Per germline, CDR1 SGHAT and CDR2 FQNNGV. CDR3 in DNA: TGTGCCAGCAGCTTAGATGAGTCGGACAGCGAAGCTTTCTTT. Amino acids: CASSLDESDSEAFF.

This clonotype appeared a few times. This chain uses TRBV9 with TRBJ2-7; 13 nucleotides agree with TRBD2. The CDR3 covers 14 residues. Germline CDR1 is SGDLS and CDR2 is YYNGEE. The V segment lost 3 bases and the J segment 6 bases; nucleotides outside the gene matches: 3. CDR3 sequence reads: CASSEGLAGREQYF. CDR3 in DNA: TGTGCCAGCAGCGAGGGACTAGCGGGACGCGAGCAGTACTTC.

This clonotype was recorded at least ten times. The chain uses TRBV7-9 and TRBJ2-1; TRBD2 agrees at 8 bases. There are 15 residues in the CDR3. V gave up 5 bases and J gave up 0 bases; unmatched junction bases: 3. In germline, CDR1 is SEHNR, CDR2 FQNEAQ (reference sequence). The CDR3: CASSPSGSSYNEQFF. The CDR3 DNA sequence: TGTGCCAGCAGCCCGAGCGGGAGCTCCTACAATGAGCAGTTCTTC.

In its sample, this clonotype was seen a few times. A clone one base away is much larger, so this may be a read error. This rearrangement joins TRBV7-6 to TRBJ1-4, with unresolved D. This CDR3 is 13 amino acids long. The V end lost 3 bases, the J end lost 9 bases, and 11 bases lay between the germline ends. Germline V gene sequence: CDR1 SGHVS, CDR2 FNYEAQ. The CDR3 DNA reads as TGTGCCAGCAGCTTTGGCGAGGGTAAAAAACTGTTTTTT. Translation gives CASSFGEGKKLFF.

This clonotype was observed a few times. The chain combines TRBV6-5 with TRBJ2-1, with 9 bases identical to TRBD2. The CDR3 contains 20 residues. Germline V CDR1 and CDR2: MNHEY, SVGAGI. V lost 4 bases and J lost 0; bases outside the gene matches: 16. The CDR3 DNA reads TGTGCCAGCAGTTCGCCCCGTTGGTTAGCGGGGGTTAGCTCCTACAATGAGCAGTTCTTC. Residues: CASSSPRWLAGVSSYNEQFF.

The V gene is TRBV2, the J gene TRBJ1-2; tentatively, D is TRBD1 (5 bases). V dropped 6 bases and J dropped 4 bases, with 12 bases sitting between them. CDR1 is SNHLY, CDR2 FYNNEI, per germline. This CDR3 has 13 amino acids. CDR3 loop: CASRSRGVYGYTF. CDR3 nucleotide sequence: TGTGCCAGCAGGTCCCGGGGCGTCTATGGCTACACCTTC.

The chain combines TRBV2 with TRBJ1-2; the D gene is possibly TRBD1 (6 bases). Germline V gene sequence: CDR1 SNHLY, CDR2 FYNNEI. The CDR3 length is 13 residues. The V end was cut by 9 bases, the J end by 4 bases, with 15 bases between. Here the CDR3 reads CARGGVLGYGYTF. CDR3 nucleotide sequence: TGTGCCAGAGGGGGGGTACTGGGCTATGGCTACACCTTC.

This sequence joins TRBV28 and TRBJ2-5; 8 bases are a match to TRBD1. J was trimmed by 5 bases and V by 1 base; bases with no gene match: 9. The V gene's germline CDR1 is MDHEN and CDR2 SYDVKM. The CDR3 has 16 amino acids. CDR3 coding DNA: TGTGCCAGCAGTTTATTGGGGACAGGCGGTTGGGAGACCCAGTACTTC. This encodes CASSLLGTGGWETQYF.

This clonotype was observed a single time. The chain recombines TRBV4-1 with TRBJ2-5, with D perhaps matching TRBD1 (5 bases). CDR1 is MGHRA and CDR2 is YSYEKL in the germline V gene. Trimming removed 0 bases at V and 2 bases at J, with 10 bases between. The CDR3 is 15 residues long. In DNA, the CDR3 is TGCGCCAGCAGCCAAGATGGCAGGGCTCAAGAGACCCAGTACTTC. Translation: CASSQDGRAQETQYF.

V gene TRBV27 combines with J gene TRBJ2-5; D is unresolved. The germline V and J ends were trimmed by 4 bases and 2 bases, with 8 bases remaining between them. Germline loops: CDR1 MNHEY, CDR2 SMNVEV (reference sequence). This CDR3 has 13 residues. CDR3 amino acids: CASSYVQQETQYF. Written as DNA, the CDR3 is TGTGCCAGCAGTTATGTACAGCAAGAGACCCAGTACTTC.

This chain joins TRBV12-3 or TRBV12-4 and TRBJ1-1; weak D call: TRBD1 (6 bases). This CDR3 has 17 residues. V was clipped by 1 base and J by 5 bases, with 20 bases between them. The CDR3 DNA reads TGTGCCAGCAGTTTAGAGGGGGGGGGGGGCGAGGGAACTGAAGCTTTCTTT. This gives the protein CASSLEGGGGEGTEAFF.

The sample holds many counts of this clonotype. The chain joins TRBV28 to TRBJ1-1, with 9 bases matching TRBD1. Losses at the gene ends were 5 bases for V and 0 bases for J; bases not matched to a gene: 4. CDR3 length: 15 amino acids. Per germline, CDR1 MDHEN and CDR2 SYDVKM. The CDR3 bases are TGTGCCAGCAGTCTCACAGGGGGCATGAACACTGAAGCTTTCTTT. Its translation is CASSLTGGMNTEAFF.

This clonotype was counted between two and nine times. V and J are TRBV15 and TRBJ1-4; D not resolved. Germline CDR1 reads LNHNV; CDR2 reads YYDKDF (reference sequence). CDR3 length: 13 residues. Trimming cost V 3 bases and J 7 bases, with 9 bases left between them. The CDR3 coding sequence is TGTGCCACCAGCAGTTCCCTCGGTGAAAAACTGTTTTTT. As protein: CATSSSLGEKLFF.

This clonotype appeared a few times. The chain joins TRBV6-5 to TRBJ2-7; possibly TRBD1 or TRBD2 for D (5 bases each). CDR3 length: 13 amino acids. The ends were cut back, 0 bases at V and 5 bases at J, with 8 bases in the middle. Germline CDR1 reads MNHEY; CDR2 reads SVGAGI. CDR3 nucleotides: TGTGCCAGCAGTTACTCGGTGGGGGACGAGCAGTACTTC. Its protein is CASSYSVGDEQYF.

This clonotype was counted only a few times. This sequence joins TRBV15 and TRBJ2-1; either TRBD1 or TRBD2 may fit D (5 bases each). Germline CDR1 LNHNV, CDR2 YYDKDF (reference sequence). The CDR3 sequence is 13 residues long. V was shortened by 0 bases and J by 7 bases, with 7 bases between the two germline ends. This CDR3 is CATSRDGGNEQFF. In nucleotides, the CDR3 is TGTGCCACCAGCAGAGATGGGGGTAATGAGCAGTTCTTC.

The J gene is TRBJ2-1, the V gene TRBV7-7; 7 positions match TRBD2. Germline-derived CDR1 and CDR2 are SSHAT and FNYEAQ (reference sequence). This CDR3 region has 13 residues. Trimming took 5 bases from V and 8 from J; bases not matched to a gene: 6. This CDR3 reads CASSPGGGYEQFF. CDR3 bases: TGTGCCAGCAGCCCGGGGGGAGGATATGAGCAGTTCTTC.

V and J are TRBV13 and TRBJ2-3; D possibly corresponds to TRBD1 (6 bases). Between the trimmed V and J ends, which lost 2 bases and 0 bases, there was a span of 9 bases. Germline V gives CDR1 PRHDT, CDR2 FYEKMQ (reference sequence). This CDR3 is built from 15 residues. This CDR3 reads CASSLQGISTDTQYF. CDR3 in DNA: TGTGCCAGCAGCTTACAGGGGATCAGCACAGATACGCAGTATTTT.